A selection of T cell receptor beta chains follows, all from one sample in a study of control samples from healthy donors and cancer patients. The assay was immunoSEQ multiplex PCR, and TCRdb's table has in-frame clones only and misses some. The table records tens of thousands of clones, approximately 90% of them present only once. Input material: PBMCs. These receptors came from a middle-aged man with colorectal cancer. Both conserved end residues are part of each CDR3. Fields, in order: J gene, clone size, V gene, D gene, CDR3 DNA, CDR3 protein. The D gene is left open where the match is weak. Clone size appears in some rows only: once, few, many, or a class for an expanded clone.

TRBJ1-1 | NA | TRBV19 | NA | TGTGCCAGTAGTTATGGGGTGTTGATGAACACTGAAGCTTTCTTT | CASSYGVLMNTEAFF
TRBJ2-3 | NA | TRBV4-2 | NA | TGTGCCAGCAGCCAAGGACAGTCGAGGGATACGCAGTATTTT | CASSQGQSRDTQYF
TRBJ2-1 | NA | TRBV5-1 | TRBD2 | TGCGCCAGCAGCTTGACTAGCGGACCCAATGAGCAGTTCTTC | CASSLTSGPNEQFF
TRBJ2-7 | NA | TRBV10-3 | TRBD2 | TGTGCCATCAGTGAGTTGGGAGGGCGTTTACTAAACTACGAGCAGTACTTC | CAISELGGRLLNYEQYF
TRBJ2-7 | few | TRBV7-3 | NA | TGTGCCAGCAGCTTAATCGGGAGTGACGGCGAGCAGTACTTC | CASSLIGSDGEQYF
TRBJ1-1 | few | TRBV5-4 | TRBD1 | TGTGCCAGCAGCTCGCCCGGACAGGGGAACACTGAAGCTTTCTTT | CASSSPGQGNTEAFF
TRBJ1-5 | NA | TRBV5-6 | NA | TGTGCCAGCACCCATGGGGGCCGCGAAAATCAGCCCCAGCATTTT | CASTHGGRENQPQHF
TRBJ1-2 | NA | TRBV9 | TRBD1 | TGTGCCAGCAGCGCAACCAACAGGGGGGAAGGCTACACCTTC | CASSATNRGEGYTF
TRBJ2-1 | NA | TRBV29-1 | NA | TGCAGCGGTCGGGCCCCGGGCGACAATGAGCAGTTCTTC | CSGRAPGDNEQFF
TRBJ2-7 | NA | TRBV3-1/TRBV3-2 | NA | TGTGCCAGCAGCCAAAGGGACGGCTACGCGCAGTACTTC | CASSQRDGYAQYF
TRBJ1-2 | NA | TRBV3-1/TRBV3-2 | NA | TGTGCCAGCAGCCGACAGGATTTTAACTATGGCTACACCTTC | CASSRQDFNYGYTF
TRBJ2-7 | NA | TRBV12-3/TRBV12-4 | NA | TGTGCCAGCAGCTTGGGGCAGGGGTACGAGCAGTACTTC | CASSLGQGYEQYF
TRBJ2-5 | NA | TRBV4-3 | TRBD2 | TGCGCCAGCAGCGGAACTAGCGGGAGTGGGGAGACCCAGTACTTC | CASSGTSGSGETQYF
TRBJ2-1 | NA | TRBV10-3 | NA | TGTGCCATCAGCTTAACTTGGGCCGGGGATGAGCAGTTCTTC | CAISLTWAGDEQFF
TRBJ2-1 | NA | TRBV14 | NA | TGTGCCAGCAGCCGCATAGTTGGGTCCTACAATGAGCAGTTCTTC | CASSRIVGSYNEQFF
TRBJ1-3 | once | TRBV9 | NA | TGTGCCAGCAGCCCCCGCCTAGGTGGCGGAAACACCATATATTTT | CASSPRLGGGNTIYF
TRBJ1-1 | NA | TRBV28 | NA | TGTGCCAGCAGACTTAACACTGAAGCTTTCTTT | CASRLNTEAFF
TRBJ1-2 | NA | TRBV30 | TRBD1 | TGTGCCTGGATTTTGCAGACCGGGACAGGGGCTTCCTTC | CAWILQTGTGASF
TRBJ1-2 | NA | TRBV7-9 | NA | TGTGCCAGCAGTTCCCAGGGTAGGAAGTGGGCCTATGGCTACACCTTC | CASSSQGRKWAYGYTF
TRBJ1-5 | once | TRBV27 | NA | TGTGCCAGCAGCATTTCGGGACGGTTAAGCAATCAGCCCCAGCATTTT | CASSISGRLSNQPQHF
TRBJ2-2 | NA | TRBV28 | NA | TGTGCCAGCAGCTACGGAACCGGGGAGCTGTTTTTT | CASSYGTGELFF
TRBJ1-2 | NA | TRBV5-1 | NA | TGCGCCAGCAGCTTCCTACAGGGATCGGGAGGTGGCTACACCTTC | CASSFLQGSGGGYTF
TRBJ1-5 | NA | TRBV2 | NA | TGTGCCAGCAGCGCCCAACTCAATCAGCCCCAGCATTTT | CASSAQLNQPQHF
TRBJ1-1 | once | TRBV2 | NA | TGTGCCAGCAGTGTGGGGTGGGTCCCGAAAACTGAAGCTTTCTTT | CASSVGWVPKTEAFF
TRBJ2-1 | once | TRBV7-6 | TRBD2 | TGTGCCAGCAGCTTTAGCGGGAGGGATTACAATGAGCAGTTCTTC | CASSFSGRDYNEQFF
TRBJ1-2 | NA | TRBV4-1 | NA | TGCGCCAGCAGCCAAGAAAGGAGCTACACCTTC | CASSQERSYTF
TRBJ2-7 | NA | TRBV15 | NA | TGTGCCACCAGCAGCGGCGGGGCGTACTACGAGCAGTACTTC | CATSSGGAYYEQYF
TRBJ1-2 | NA | TRBV4-3 | TRBD1 | TGCGCCAGCAGCCAAAATAAGGGACAGGGCTATGGCTACACCTTC | CASSQNKGQGYGYTF
TRBJ2-1 | few | TRBV7-9 | NA | TGTGCCAGCAGCCGGTACAATGAGCAGTTCTTC | CASSRYNEQFF
TRBJ2-1 | few | TRBV7-9 | NA | TGTGCCAGCAGCTTATTGGGGGAGCAGTTCTTC | CASSLLGEQFF
TRBJ2-1 | NA | TRBV4-3 | NA | TGCGCCAGCAGCCAAGATGGAAATTACTACAATGAGCAGTTCTTC | CASSQDGNYYNEQFF
TRBJ1-5 | NA | TRBV20-1 | NA | TGCAGTGCAGGAGTTCAGCCCCAGCATTTT | CSAGVQPQHF
TRBJ2-2 | NA | TRBV5-1 | NA | TGCGCCAATCAGAAGCTAGCGCGGGACACCGGGGAGCTGTTTTTT | CANQKLARDTGELFF